Below, one T cell receptor beta chain is given with its context. Its antigen is not known. This sample is drawn from a study of CD8+CD57+ T cells in acquired aplastic anemia. Study details: Quantities of DNA derived from sorted CD4+ and CD8+ cells averaged around 3.2 ug. Study-wide results and limits: Patients and controls had CD8+ Simpson's diversity values that were not significantly distinct.

Germline V CDR1 and CDR2: MGHDK, SYGVNS. The CDR3 sequence is 18 residues long. The V gene end was trimmed by 4 bases and the J gene end by 2 bases; junction bases not matched to a gene: 9. Using genomic DNA as the template, TCR beta VDJ and CDR3 profiling was carried out. Each CDR3 protein is one row after TCRdb ran MiXCR on the reads. The sample includes 100,000 to 150,000 distinct CDR3 sequences, 40% to 60% seen only once; the top ten take about 2.5%. Sequencing was done on a sample of sorted CD4+, CD8+, or CD8+CD57+ T cells (not recorded which) from PBMCs. The sequence came from a human donor in good health, serving as a control. The chain combines TRBV25-1 with TRBJ2-6; 9 bases are a match to TRBD2. The CDR3, as DNA: TGTGCCAGCAGTGCACGCGGGAGGGCAACCGCTGGGGCCAACGTCCTGACTTTC. This sequence encodes CASSARGRATAGANVLTF. Drawing the rest from reference TRBV25-1 and TRBJ2-6, the complete variable domain is EADIYQTPRYLVIGTGKKITLECSQTMGHDKMYWYQQDPGMELHLIHYSYGVNSTEKGDLSSESTVSRIRTEHFPLTLESARPSHTSQYLCASSARGRATAGANVLTFGAGSRLTVL.